This TCR beta chain appears in the sequencing data of a study of early T cells in non-severe SARS-CoV-2 infection. Study overall: Unsorted whole-blood RNA was sequenced in bulk, leaving chains unpaired. Study results and limitations: Missing private and CD4 specificities, VDJdb matching favored anti-spike CD8 responses.

Molecules of cDNA were individually given unique molecular identifiers that were attached to them. MiXCR, applied by TCRdb to the 5' RACE reads, yields one record per CDR3 protein. This sample has around 31,000 distinct CDR3 sequences, with approximately 5.4% found just once. The germline V gene encodes CDR1 SGHAT and CDR2 FQNNGV. Unmatched junction bases numbered 10, after V lost 3 bases and J lost 5 bases. This CDR3 has 16 amino acids. This clonotype was seen at least ten times. Its antigen is unidentified. This sequence joins TRBV11-2 and TRBJ2-1; 7 nucleotides line up with TRBD2. The receptor comes from an adult who was a healthcare worker with PCR-confirmed SARS-CoV-2 infection or an uninfected control (not recorded which). Material: whole blood. CDR3 in DNA: TGTGCCAGCAGCTTTTCTGCGGGAGACGGTGACAATGAGCAGTTCTTC. Translating it yields CASSFSAGDGDNEQFF.